This is a list of T cell receptor beta chains from one sample in a study of OX40 agonist ivuxolimab in advanced cancers. Assay used: immunoSEQ multiplex PCR; TCRdb lists only in-frame clones, some missing. The sample records just over 25,000 clones, 86% being singletons. The sample here was CD4+ or CD8+ T cells sorted from blood, taken in a trial of the OX40 agonist ivuxolimab. These receptor sequences come from an adult with an advanced solid tumor such as melanoma, head and neck, liver or kidney cancer. Each CDR3 is given with its conserved first and last residue. The D gene is left open where the match is weak. Clone sizes are given selectively: once, few, many, or a class where the clone is expanded.

clone_size,j_call,v_call,d_call,cdr3_nt,cdr3_aa
NA,TRBJ2-7,TRBV6-5,TRBD2,TGTGCCAGCAGTACCGGACTAGCGGAGATCTACGAGCAGTACTTC,CASSTGLAEIYEQYF
medium-sized,TRBJ1-4,TRBV4-1,NA,TGCGCCAGCAGCCAAGATTCCGGACAGAATTATAATGAAAAACTGTTTTTT,CASSQDSGQNYNEKLFF
NA,TRBJ2-4,TRBV4-1,NA,TGCGCCAGCAGCCATCGGACCGAGGGAGACATTCAGTACTTC,CASSHRTEGDIQYF
NA,TRBJ1-2,TRBV6-6,NA,TGTGCTACCCTGGAGGGAGGAATTTCCAGGGACACCTTC,CATLEGGISRDTF
NA,TRBJ2-7,TRBV4-2,TRBD1,TGTGCCAGCAGCCAAGAACAGGGGGCTTCCTACGAGCAGTACTTC,CASSQEQGASYEQYF
NA,TRBJ2-1,TRBV5-1,TRBD2,TGCGCCAGCAGCCAACGGGTAGCGGGAGGCGATGAGCAGTTCTTC,CASSQRVAGGDEQFF
NA,TRBJ2-1,TRBV28,NA,TGTGCCAGCTCCACCGGGACCCATTACAATGAGCAGTTCTTC,CASSTGTHYNEQFF
NA,TRBJ2-3,TRBV4-2,NA,TGTGCCAGCAGCCAAGGATTAGGACTCACAGATACGCAGTATTTT,CASSQGLGLTDTQYF
NA,TRBJ1-2,TRBV28,TRBD1,TGTGCCAGCAGCCCCAACAGGGGGAAGGGAGGCTACACCTTC,CASSPNRGKGGYTF
NA,TRBJ2-7,TRBV15,NA,TGTGCCACCAGCAGAACGTCAGGGACGGAGGAGCAGTACTTC,CATSRTSGTEEQYF
NA,TRBJ2-7,TRBV6-5,NA,TGTGCCAGCAGTTACGGCGGGACAGAATACGAGCAGTACTTC,CASSYGGTEYEQYF
NA,TRBJ2-1,TRBV15,TRBD2,TGTGCCACCAGCACCCGGCTAGCGGGAAGGCGTCCGAATGAGCAGTTCTTC,CATSTRLAGRRPNEQFF
NA,TRBJ2-3,TRBV27,NA,TGTGCCAGCAGTTTATCGAACGCGGGTAGAGCGGATACGCAGTATTTT,CASSLSNAGRADTQYF
NA,TRBJ2-2,TRBV7-9,NA,TGTGCCAGCCCAAGGAGGGGAACCGGGGAGCTGTTTTTT,CASPRRGTGELFF
NA,TRBJ1-5,TRBV4-1,TRBD1,TGCGCCAGCAGCCAAGTGACAGGGCAAAGGCAGCCCCAGCATTTT,CASSQVTGQRQPQHF
NA,TRBJ2-7,TRBV7-8,NA,TGTGCCAGCAGCTCGTCCCACTCCTACGAGCAGTACTTC,CASSSSHSYEQYF